Shown below are 3 T cell receptor beta chains from a single sample sequenced in a study of neurological immune-mediated disorders. TCRdb redid the calling of the 5' RACE reads with MiXCR, one entry per CDR3 protein. This sample has 55,000 to 70,000 distinct CDR3 sequences; almost 4% occur once, and the top ten carry 1% to 1.5%. Sequencing input: PBMCs. The receptors were gathered from a man younger than 45 with multiple sclerosis.

This clonotype was observed many times. A junction boundary mismatches the germline segment, possibly from a read error. V gene TRBV7-2 combines with J gene TRBJ1-5, with a possible D match to TRBD1 (6 bases). This CDR3 comprises 15 residues. Germline V gene data show CDR1 as SGHTA and CDR2 as FQGNSA. The CDR3 DNA reads as TGTGCCAGCAGCTTTGCGGGGGGCTTCAATCAGCCCCAGAATTTT. Its translation is CASSFAGGFNQPQNF.

This clonotype was seen repeatedly, ten times or more. The genes are TRBV3-1 and TRBJ2-5, with TRBD2 matching 9 bases. V lost 0 bases, J lost 5 bases, and 10 bases stayed unmatched. This CDR3 is built from 17 residues. CDR1 and CDR2 (germline): LGHDT, YNNKEL (reference sequence). As DNA, the CDR3 is TGTGCCAGCAGCCAAGACCGGACTAGCGTCGTTTCGGAGACCCAGTACTTC. Protein: CASSQDRTSVVSETQYF.

This clonotype was detected ten times or more. V usage is TRBV5-1 and J usage is TRBJ2-1; 12 positions match TRBD2. The trim removed 3 bases at V and 5 bases at J, leaving 3 bases unmatched. Germline V gene data show CDR1 as SGHRS and CDR2 as YFSETQ. This CDR3 is 15 amino acids long. CDR3 region: CASSSTSGGHNEQFF. Here the CDR3 DNA reads TGCGCCAGCAGCTCGACTAGCGGGGGACACAATGAGCAGTTCTTC.